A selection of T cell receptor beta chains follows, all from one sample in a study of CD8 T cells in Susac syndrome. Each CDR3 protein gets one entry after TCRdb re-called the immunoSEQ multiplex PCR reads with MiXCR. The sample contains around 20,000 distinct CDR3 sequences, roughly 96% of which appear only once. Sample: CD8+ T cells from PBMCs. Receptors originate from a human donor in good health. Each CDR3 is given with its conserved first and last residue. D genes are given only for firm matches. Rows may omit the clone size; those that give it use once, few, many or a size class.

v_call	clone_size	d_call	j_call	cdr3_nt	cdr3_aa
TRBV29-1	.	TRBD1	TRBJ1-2	TGCAGCGTTGCAGGGGGAAGGGGCTACACCTTC	CSVAGGRGYTF
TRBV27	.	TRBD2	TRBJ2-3	TGTGCCAGCAGTGTTGGACTAGCGGGAGTTCATTTCACAGATACGCAGTATTTT	CASSVGLAGVHFTDTQYF
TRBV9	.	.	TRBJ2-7	TGTGCCAGCAGCGTGGACAGTTCCTACGAGCAGTACTTC	CASSVDSSYEQYF
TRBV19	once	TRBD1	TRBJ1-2	TGTGCCAGTAGTATTTTTAGCAGGGGGCGTGGGGGCTACACCTTC	CASSIFSRGRGGYTF
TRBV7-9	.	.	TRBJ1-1	TGTGCCAGCAGCTTAGCGTCCGGTTACACTGAAGCTTTCTTT	CASSLASGYTEAFF
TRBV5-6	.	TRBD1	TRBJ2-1	TGTGCCAGCAGCTTAGTAGGAGACGGGACAGGGAGCAGTGAGCAGTTCTTC	CASSLVGDGTGSSEQFF
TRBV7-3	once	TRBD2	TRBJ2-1	TGTGCCAGCAGCCAAGGGCCTAGCGGGGTTGTTGGGAATGAGCAGTTCTTC	CASSQGPSGVVGNEQFF
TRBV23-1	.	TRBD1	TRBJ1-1	TGCGCCAGCAGTCAATCTCAGGGGGAGGGGACTGAAGCTTTCTTT	CASSQSQGEGTEAFF
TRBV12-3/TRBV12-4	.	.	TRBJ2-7	TGTGCCAGCAGTTTGTTTCTGCGTGGCAGGGACGAGCAGTACTTC	CASSLFLRGRDEQYF
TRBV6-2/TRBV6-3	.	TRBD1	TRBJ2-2	TGTGCCAGCAGCCCAGGGGGCGGGGAGCTGTTTTTT	CASSPGGGELFF
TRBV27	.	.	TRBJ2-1	TGTGCCAGCAGTTTGGACTCGATTGAGCAGTTCTTC	CASSLDSIEQFF
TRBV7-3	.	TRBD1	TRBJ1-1	TGTGCCAGCAGCTTACGGGACAGGGAGGACACTGAAGCTTTCTTT	CASSLRDREDTEAFF
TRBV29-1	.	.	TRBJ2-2	TGCAGCGTTCTCCCGCCCTCCGGGGAGCTGTTTTTT	CSVLPPSGELFF
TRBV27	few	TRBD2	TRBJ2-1	TGTGCCAGCAGTTTCGGGACTAGCTCCTACAATGAGCAGTTCTTC	CASSFGTSSYNEQFF
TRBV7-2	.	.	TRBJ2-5	TGTGCCAGCAGCTTAGTAGCACAGTTCCAAGAGACCCAGTACTTC	CASSLVAQFQETQYF
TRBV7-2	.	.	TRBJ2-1	TGTGCCAGCGGACAAAGCGGGCCCTCCTACAATGAGCAGTTCTTC	CASGQSGPSYNEQFF
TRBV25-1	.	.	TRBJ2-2	TGTGCCAGCAGTCTTCGCCCCGGGGAGCTGTTTTTT	CASSLRPGELFF
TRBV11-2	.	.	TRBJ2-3	TGTGCCAGCAGCTTAAGCCCAGATACGCAGTATTTT	CASSLSPDTQYF
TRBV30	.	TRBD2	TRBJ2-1	TGTGCCTGGAGGACTAGCGGTAACAATGAGCAGTTCTTC	CAWRTSGNNEQFF
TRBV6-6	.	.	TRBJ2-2	TGTGCCAGCAGTTTGGGAGGGGGCACCGGGGAGCTGTTTTTT	CASSLGGGTGELFF
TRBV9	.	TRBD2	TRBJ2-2	TGTGCCAGCAGCGTATTCGCGGGAGTCACCGGGGAGCTGTTTTTT	CASSVFAGVTGELFF
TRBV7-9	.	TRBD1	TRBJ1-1	TGTGCCAGCAGCTTTCCCAAAACGGGACAGGGGGACACTGAAGCTTTCTTT	CASSFPKTGQGDTEAFF
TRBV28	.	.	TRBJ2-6	TGTGCCAGCAGCTGGCCGGACAGTTCCGGGGCCAACGTCCTGACTTTC	CASSWPDSSGANVLTF
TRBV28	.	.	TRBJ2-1	TGTGCCAGCAGTTTTAGTGGGGCGGTTAGCTCCTACAATGAGCAGTTCTTC	CASSFSGAVSSYNEQFF
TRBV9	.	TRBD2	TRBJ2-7	TGTGCCAGCAGTGATCCGAGGGAACGAACTAGCGGGAGTATCCACGAGCAGTACTTC	CASSDPRERTSGSIHEQYF
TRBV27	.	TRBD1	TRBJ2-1	TGTGCCAGCAGTTTATCGAGGGGGACAGGCGCATACAATGAGCAGTTCTTC	CASSLSRGTGAYNEQFF
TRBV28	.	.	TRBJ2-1	TGTGCCAGCAGTTCACCCGAGGGAGCGTCCTACAATGAGCAGTTCTTC	CASSSPEGASYNEQFF
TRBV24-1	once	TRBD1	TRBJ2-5	TGTGCCACCAGTGATTTTGGGTCAGGGGGATGGATGGATCAAGAGACCCAGTACTTC	CATSDFGSGGWMDQETQYF
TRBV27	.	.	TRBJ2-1	TGTGCCAGCAGTTTAAGGGGCCCGGGCAATGAGCAGTTCTTC	CASSLRGPGNEQFF
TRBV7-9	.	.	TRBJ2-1	TGTGCCAGCAGCATCGCGTTATGGGCGGAGTTCGATGAGCAGTTCTTC	CASSIALWAEFDEQFF
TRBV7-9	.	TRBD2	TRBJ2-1	TGTGCCAGCAGCTTGGGGGGACTAGCGGGCAATGAGCAGTTCTTC	CASSLGGLAGNEQFF
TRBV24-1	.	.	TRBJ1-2	TGTGCCACCAGTGCCTTCGACAGATCTTATGGCTACACCTTC	CATSAFDRSYGYTF
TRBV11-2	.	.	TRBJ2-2	TGTGCCAGCAGAGGAGTCGGCACCGGGGAGCTGTTTTTT	CASRGVGTGELFF
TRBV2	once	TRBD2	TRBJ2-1	TGTGCCAGCAGTGAAGCTAGCGGGAGAGGCTACAATGAGCAGTTCTTC	CASSEASGRGYNEQFF
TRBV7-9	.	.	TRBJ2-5	TGTGCCAGCAGCCCCCCTCCCCGGCCAGGAAACTCCCAAGAGACCCAGTACTTC	CASSPPPRPGNSQETQYF
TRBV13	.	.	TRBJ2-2	TGTGCCAGCAGCCGCGACGACGCCGGGGAGCTGTTTTTT	CASSRDDAGELFF
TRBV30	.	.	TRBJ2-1	TGTGCCTGGAGTGTCTTTGAATACAATGAGCAGTTCTTC	CAWSVFEYNEQFF
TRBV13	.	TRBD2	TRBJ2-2	TGTGCCAGCAGCGCCGGAGCGGGAGGGCCTCGGTACACCGGGGAGCTGTTTTTT	CASSAGAGGPRYTGELFF
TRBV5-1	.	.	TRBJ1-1	TGCGCCAGCAGCGTCTGGGGCACTGAAGCTTTCTTT	CASSVWGTEAFF
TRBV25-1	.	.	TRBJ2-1	TGTGCCAGCAGTGAATATTATAATGAGCAGTTCTTC	CASSEYYNEQFF
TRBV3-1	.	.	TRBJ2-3	TGTGCCAGCAGCCGCCTCGACTGGCGCACAGATACGCAGTATTTT	CASSRLDWRTDTQYF
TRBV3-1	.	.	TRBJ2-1	TGTGCCAGCAGCCACGACAAGGGGTGGAGGGGCCCCTACAATGAGCAGTTCTTC	CASSHDKGWRGPYNEQFF
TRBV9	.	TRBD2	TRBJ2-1	TGTGCCAGCAGCGGGGGGGGACTCTACAATGAGCAGTTCTTC	CASSGGGLYNEQFF
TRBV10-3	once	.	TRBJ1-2	TGTGCCATCAATCCCGAGGGTAGGGCACCCCGCGGGAGTGGCTACACCTTC	CAINPEGRAPRGSGYTF
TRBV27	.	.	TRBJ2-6	TGTGCCAGCACCGCAGGCGCCTCTGGGGCCAACGTCCTGACTTTC	CASTAGASGANVLTF